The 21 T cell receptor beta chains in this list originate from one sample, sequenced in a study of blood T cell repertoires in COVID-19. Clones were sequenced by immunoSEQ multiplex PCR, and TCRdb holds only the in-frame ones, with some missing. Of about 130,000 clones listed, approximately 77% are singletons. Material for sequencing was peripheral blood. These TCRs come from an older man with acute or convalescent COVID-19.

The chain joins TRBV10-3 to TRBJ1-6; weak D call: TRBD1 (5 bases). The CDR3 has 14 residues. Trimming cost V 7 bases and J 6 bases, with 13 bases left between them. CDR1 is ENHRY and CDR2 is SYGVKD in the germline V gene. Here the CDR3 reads CAIKAGPPNSPLHF. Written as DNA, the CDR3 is TGTGCCATCAAAGCAGGGCCACCTAATTCACCCCTCCACTTT.

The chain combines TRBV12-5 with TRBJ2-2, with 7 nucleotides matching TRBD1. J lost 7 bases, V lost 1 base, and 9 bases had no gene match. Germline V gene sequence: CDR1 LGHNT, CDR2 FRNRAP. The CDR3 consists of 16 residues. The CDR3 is CASGLASTGSVGELFF. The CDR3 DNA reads TGTGCTAGTGGTTTGGCATCGACAGGGAGTGTCGGGGAGCTGTTTTTT.

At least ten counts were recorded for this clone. CDR3 loop: CASSPKRTARVIPLHF. The CDR3 DNA reads as TGTGCCAGCAGTCCGAAACGGACAGCGAGGGTGATCCCCCTCCACTTT. The chain links TRBV27 to TRBJ1-6; D may be TRBD1 (6 bases). V lost 5 bases and J lost 13, with 24 bases in between. This CDR3 has 16 residues. Germline-derived CDR1 and CDR2 are MNHEY and SMNVEV (reference sequence).

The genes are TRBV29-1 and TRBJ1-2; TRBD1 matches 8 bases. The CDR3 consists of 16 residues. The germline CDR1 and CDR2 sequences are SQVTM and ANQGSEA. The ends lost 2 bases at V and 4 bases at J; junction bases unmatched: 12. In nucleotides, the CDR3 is TGCAGCGTTGAAATGACAGGGGTCCTCATTACCTATGGCTACACCTTC. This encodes CSVEMTGVLITYGYTF.

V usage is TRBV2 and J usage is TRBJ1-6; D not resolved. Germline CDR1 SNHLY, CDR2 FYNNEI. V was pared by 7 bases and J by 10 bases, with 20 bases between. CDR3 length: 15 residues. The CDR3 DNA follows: TGTGCCAGCACGAAGGTTGGTCCGCCGGGGTCACCCCTCCACTTT. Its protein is CASTKVGPPGSPLHF. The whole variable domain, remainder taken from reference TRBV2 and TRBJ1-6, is EPEVTQTPSHQVTQMGQEVILRCVPISNHLYFYWYRQILGQKVEFLVSFYNNEISEKSEIFDDQFSVERPDGSNFTLKIRSTKLEDSAMYFCASTKVGPPGSPLHFGNGTRLTVT.

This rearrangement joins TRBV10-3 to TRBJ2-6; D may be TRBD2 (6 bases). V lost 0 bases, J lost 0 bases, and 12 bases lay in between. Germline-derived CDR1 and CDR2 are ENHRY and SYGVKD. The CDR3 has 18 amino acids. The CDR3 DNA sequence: TGTGCCATCAGTGAGTCGGGGGGTGCCTACTCTGGGGCCAACGTCCTGACTTTC. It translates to CAISESGGAYSGANVLTF.

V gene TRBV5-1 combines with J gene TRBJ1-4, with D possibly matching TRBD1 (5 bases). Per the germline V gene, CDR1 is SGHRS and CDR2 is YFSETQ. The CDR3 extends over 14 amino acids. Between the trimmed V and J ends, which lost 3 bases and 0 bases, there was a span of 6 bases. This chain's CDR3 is CASSSTATNEKLFF. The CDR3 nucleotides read TGCGCCAGCAGCTCGACAGCAACTAATGAAAAACTGTTTTTT.

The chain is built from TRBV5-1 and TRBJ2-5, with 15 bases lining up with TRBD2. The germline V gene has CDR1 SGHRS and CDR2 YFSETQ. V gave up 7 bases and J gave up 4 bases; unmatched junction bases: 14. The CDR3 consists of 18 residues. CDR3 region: CASESGTSGGSGRETQYF. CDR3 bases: TGCGCCAGCGAATCTGGGACTAGCGGGGGGTCCGGGCGAGAGACCCAGTACTTC.

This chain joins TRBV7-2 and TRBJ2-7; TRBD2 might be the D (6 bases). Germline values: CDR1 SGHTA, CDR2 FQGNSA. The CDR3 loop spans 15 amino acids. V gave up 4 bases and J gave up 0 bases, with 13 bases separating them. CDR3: CASSSRERLSYEQYF. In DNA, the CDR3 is TGTGCCAGCAGCTCCCGGGAGAGGCTCTCCTACGAGCAGTACTTC. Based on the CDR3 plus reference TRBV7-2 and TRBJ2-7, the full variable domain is GAGVSQSPSNKVTEKGKDVELRCDPISGHTALYWYRQSLGQGLEFLIYFQGNSAPDKSGLPSDRFSAERTGGSVSTLTIQRTQQEDSAVYLCASSSRERLSYEQYFGPGTRLTVT.

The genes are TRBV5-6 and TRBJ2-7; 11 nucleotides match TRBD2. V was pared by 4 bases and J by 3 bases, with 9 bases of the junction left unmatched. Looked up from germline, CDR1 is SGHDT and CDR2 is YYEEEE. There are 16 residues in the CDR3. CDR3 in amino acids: CASSPTRGTSGYEQYF. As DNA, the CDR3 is TGTGCCAGCAGCCCGACGAGGGGGACTAGCGGCTACGAGCAGTACTTC.

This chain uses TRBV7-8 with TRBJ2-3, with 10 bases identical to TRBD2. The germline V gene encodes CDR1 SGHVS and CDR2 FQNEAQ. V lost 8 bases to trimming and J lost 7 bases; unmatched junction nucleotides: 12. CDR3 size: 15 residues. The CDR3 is CASAPSGGADHTQYF. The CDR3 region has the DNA TGTGCCAGCGCCCCCAGCGGGGGGGCCGATCATACGCAGTATTTT.

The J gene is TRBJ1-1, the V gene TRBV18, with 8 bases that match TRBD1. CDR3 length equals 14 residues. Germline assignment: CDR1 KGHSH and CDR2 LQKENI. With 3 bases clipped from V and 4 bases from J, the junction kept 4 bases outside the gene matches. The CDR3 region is CASSPATGGTEAFF. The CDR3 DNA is TGTGCCAGCTCACCGGCTACAGGGGGCACTGAAGCTTTCTTT.

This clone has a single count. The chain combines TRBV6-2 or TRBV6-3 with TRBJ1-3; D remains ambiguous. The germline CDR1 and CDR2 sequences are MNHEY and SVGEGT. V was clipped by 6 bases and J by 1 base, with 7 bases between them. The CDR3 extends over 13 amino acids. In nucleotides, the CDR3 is TGTGCCAGCAGCGTTACTTCTGGAAACACCATATATTTT. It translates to CASSVTSGNTIYF.

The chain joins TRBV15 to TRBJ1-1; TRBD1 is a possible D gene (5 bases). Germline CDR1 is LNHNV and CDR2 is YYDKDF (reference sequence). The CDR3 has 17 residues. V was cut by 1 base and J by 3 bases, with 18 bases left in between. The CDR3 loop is CATSRGGRRGGDTEAFF. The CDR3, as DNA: TGTGCCACCAGCAGAGGTGGGAGGAGGGGTGGGGACACTGAAGCTTTCTTT. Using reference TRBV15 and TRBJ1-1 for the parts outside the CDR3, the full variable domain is DAMVIQNPRYQVTQFGKPVTLSCSQTLNHNVMYWYQQKSSQAPKLLFHYYDKDFNNEADTPDNFQSRRPNTSFCFLDIRSPGLGDTAMYLCATSRGGRRGGDTEAFFGQGTRLTVV.

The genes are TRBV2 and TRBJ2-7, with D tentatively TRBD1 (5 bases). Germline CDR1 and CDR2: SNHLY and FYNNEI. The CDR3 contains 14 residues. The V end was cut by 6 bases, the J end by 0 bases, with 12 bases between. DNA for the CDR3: TGTGCCAGCAGGGTAATGGACATCTCCTACGAGCAGTACTTC. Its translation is CASRVMDISYEQYF.

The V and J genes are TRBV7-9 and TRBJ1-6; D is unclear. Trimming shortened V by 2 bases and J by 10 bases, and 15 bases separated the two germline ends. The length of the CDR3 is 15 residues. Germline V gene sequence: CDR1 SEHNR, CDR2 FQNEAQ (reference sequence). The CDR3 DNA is TGTGCCAGCAGCTTACGAGACATCGGGGAGTCACCCCTCCACTTT. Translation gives CASSLRDIGESPLHF. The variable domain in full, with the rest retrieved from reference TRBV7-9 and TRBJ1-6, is DTGVSQNPRHKITKRGQNVTFRCDPISEHNRLYWYRQTLGQGPEFLTYFQNEAQLEKSRLLSDRFSAERPKGSFSTLEIQRTEQGDSAMYLCASSLRDIGESPLHFGNGTRLTVT.

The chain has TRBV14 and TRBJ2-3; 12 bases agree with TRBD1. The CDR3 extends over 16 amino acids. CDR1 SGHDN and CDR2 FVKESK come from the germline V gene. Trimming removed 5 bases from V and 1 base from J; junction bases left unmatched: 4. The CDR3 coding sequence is TGTGCCAGCAGCTTCGGGACAGGGGGCGGCACAGATACGCAGTATTTT. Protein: CASSFGTGGGTDTQYF.

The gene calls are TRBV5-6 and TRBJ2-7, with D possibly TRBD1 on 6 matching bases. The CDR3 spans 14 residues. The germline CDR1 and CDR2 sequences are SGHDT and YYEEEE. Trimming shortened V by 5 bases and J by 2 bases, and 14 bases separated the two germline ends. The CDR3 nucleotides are TGTGCCAGCAGTCTCAGGGGACCCCCCTACGAGCAGTACTTC. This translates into CASSLRGPPYEQYF.

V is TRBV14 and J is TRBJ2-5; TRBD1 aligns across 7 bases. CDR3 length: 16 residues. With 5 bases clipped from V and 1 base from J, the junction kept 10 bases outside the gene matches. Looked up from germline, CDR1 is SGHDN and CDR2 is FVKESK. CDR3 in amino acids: CASSSGTVRTQETQYF. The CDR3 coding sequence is TGTGCCAGCAGCTCCGGGACAGTGAGGACCCAAGAGACCCAGTACTTC.

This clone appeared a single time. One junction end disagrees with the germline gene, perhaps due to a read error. The CDR3 DNA sequence: TGTGCCAGCGGGGGGACAGTTGATACGAACGCTGAAGCTTTCTTT. Translating it yields CASGGTVDTNAEAFF. This rearrangement joins TRBV28 to TRBJ1-1; 7 nucleotides match TRBD1. The V gene's germline CDR1 is MDHEN and CDR2 SYDVKM. The CDR3 runs to 15 residues.

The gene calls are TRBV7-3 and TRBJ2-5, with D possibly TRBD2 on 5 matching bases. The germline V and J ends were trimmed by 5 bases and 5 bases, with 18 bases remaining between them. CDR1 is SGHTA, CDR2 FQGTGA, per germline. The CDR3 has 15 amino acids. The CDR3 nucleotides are TGTGCCAGCAGCCAGACGGGAACCCCCATGGAGACCCAGTACTTC. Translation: CASSQTGTPMETQYF.